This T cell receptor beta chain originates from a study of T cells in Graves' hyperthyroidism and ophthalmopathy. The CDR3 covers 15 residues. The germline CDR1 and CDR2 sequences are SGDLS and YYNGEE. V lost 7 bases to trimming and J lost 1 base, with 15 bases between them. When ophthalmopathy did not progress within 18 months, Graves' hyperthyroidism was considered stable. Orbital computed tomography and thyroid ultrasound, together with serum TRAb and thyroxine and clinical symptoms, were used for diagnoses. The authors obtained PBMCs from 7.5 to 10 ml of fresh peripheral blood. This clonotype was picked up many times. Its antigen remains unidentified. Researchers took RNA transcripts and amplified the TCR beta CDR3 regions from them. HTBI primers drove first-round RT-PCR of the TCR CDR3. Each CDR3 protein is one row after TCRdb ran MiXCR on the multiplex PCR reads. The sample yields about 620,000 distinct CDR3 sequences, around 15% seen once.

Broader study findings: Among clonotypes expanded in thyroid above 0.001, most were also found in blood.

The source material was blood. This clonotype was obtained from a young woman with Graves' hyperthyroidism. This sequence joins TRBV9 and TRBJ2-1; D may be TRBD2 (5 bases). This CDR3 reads CASPTDTRSYNEQFF. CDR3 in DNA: TGTGCCAGCCCCACCGATACTAGGTCCTACAATGAGCAGTTCTTC.